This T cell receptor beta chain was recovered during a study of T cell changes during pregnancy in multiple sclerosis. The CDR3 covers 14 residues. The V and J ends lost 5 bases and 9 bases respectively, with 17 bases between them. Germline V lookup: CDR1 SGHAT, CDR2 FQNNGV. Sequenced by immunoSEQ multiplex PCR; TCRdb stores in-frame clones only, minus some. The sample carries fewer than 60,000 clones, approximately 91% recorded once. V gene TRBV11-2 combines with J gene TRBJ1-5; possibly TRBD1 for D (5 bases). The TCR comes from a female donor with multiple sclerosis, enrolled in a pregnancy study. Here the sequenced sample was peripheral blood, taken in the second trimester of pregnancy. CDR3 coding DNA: TGTGCCAGCAGCCAGCAGCTGGGGGGGTGGCCCCAGCATTTT. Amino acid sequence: CASSQQLGGWPQHF.